This T cell receptor beta chain was observed in a study of blood T cell repertoires in COVID-19. Overall study: Acute and convalescent COVID-19 samples came from the United States, Italy and Spain.

The CDR3 sequence is 14 residues long. V lost 3 bases, J lost 8 bases, and 14 bases lay in between. Germline V gene lookup returns CDR1 SGHRS and CDR2 YFSETQ. Data came from immunoSEQ multiplex PCR; TCRdb stores just in-frame clones and leaves some out. In the table there are 200,000 to 250,000 clones, roughly 90% of which are singletons. Sequences were obtained from peripheral blood. The sequence was obtained from a man aged 70-80 years with acute or convalescent COVID-19. The chain uses TRBV5-1 and TRBJ2-2, with D tentatively TRBD1 (6 bases). CDR3 sequence reads: CASSSTGTVGELFF. As DNA, the CDR3 is TGCGCCAGCAGCTCGACAGGAACGGTTGGGGAGCTGTTTTTT.